The entry that follows covers one T cell receptor beta chain sequence. Its antigen specificity is not known. Within one base of it there is no much larger clone, and no base qualities were kept. This sample is drawn from a study of blood T cells in healthy people across ages (dated by TCRdb to between 2014 and 2017). In terms of the full investigation: In model experiments, roughly one uniquely barcoded TCR beta cDNA molecule per two T cells was captured by template switching. To track age-related changes in TCR beta repertoire diversity, the study relied on deep sequencing normalized with unique cDNA molecular identifiers. Donors were grouped into four age groups: young (average about 15 years), middle-aged (roughly 37), aged (around 60) and long-lived (about 89). Donors of different ages were randomly distributed across sequencing lanes to avoid experimental bias. The study analyzed two additional independent replicas of 1 million unique cDNA reads from the same blood draw for two donors, one aged 18 to 29 and one aged 80 or older. Overall study results and their limits: As age increased, observed TCR beta diversity per million T cells dropped in a roughly linear way, and a significant reduction was already evident by age 40. Donor CMV infection status was unknown, potentially confounding age-related changes in expanded clonotypes. Compared with the aged group, more naive CD4+ T cells, fewer expanded clones and increased TCR diversity were shown by the long-lived group, suggesting age selection. Since profiling was done on bulk unsorted PBMCs, naive and antigen-experienced compartments could not be conclusively compared. The percentage of naive T cells measured by flow cytometry correlated strongly with observed TCR beta diversity. Estimates of total diversity from one million sequenced T cells were regarded as lower bounds and underestimates.

The approximately 39 donors, aged 6 to 90 years, were systemically healthy Caucasian individuals from Russia. Each donor gave 9.5 to 10 milliliters of peripheral blood, drawn into EDTA-treated Vacutainer tubes. Ficoll-Paque density-gradient centrifugation was used to isolate PBMCs, with at least 7 million per sample. Trizol reagent was used to extract total RNA from the PBMCs, yielding at least 6 micrograms per sample. For every donor, an aliquot of PBMCs went through flow cytometry to measure the percentages of naive CD45RAhigh/CD27high T cells. The CDR3 starts with the cysteine, ends with the phenylalanine, and has 16 residues. This entry keeps only the CDR3 DNA: 48 bases, framed from base 1. Reading the germline V gene (reference sequence) gives CDR1 DFQATT and CDR2 SNEGSKA. V is cut by 5 bases and J by 4 bases, and the space between the germline ends is 23 bases. Receptors were amplified or captured by 5' RACE. The sequencer listed for this sample is Illumina HiSeq 2500. A second roughly 6 to 12 cycle PCR used a sample-barcoded 5' primer and a J-beta primer mix. A unique molecular identifier was introduced onto each TCR beta cDNA molecule by a template-switch 5' adaptor carrying 12 random nucleotides. At least 2.5 million CDR3-containing paired-end reads were obtained from each sample. First-strand cDNA synthesis was performed from all RNA using the Mint cDNA synthesis kit, with priming by a TRBC-specific oligonucleotide. Following uracil-DNA glycosylase treatment, a first 18-cycle PCR with universal primers M1SS and BC2_uni_R was performed on all cDNA. In the paper's pipeline: Each sample was normalized by randomly selecting 1 million high-quality reads, each carrying a distinct molecular identifier. Instead of being binned into consensus sequences, reads that shared molecular identifiers were thrown out. MiTCR, run with a Q25 quality threshold and the strictest error-elimination algorithm, handled CDR3 identification, clonotype clustering and error correction. A nonparametric unseen species model with Euler transformation was used to estimate lower-bound total TCR beta diversity. The raw public data were reprocessed by TCRdb itself: fastp quality trimming at Q25, MiXCR clonotype calling, in-frame beta chains only. Identical CDR3 proteins give one entry, which carries the most common genes and DNA. The V and J calls come from TCRdb's annotation, not from the publication. The sample contains some 1.1 million distinct CDR3 sequences, roughly two fifths of them found a single time. 13% of the sample is held by the ten biggest clonotypes.

The rearranged chain carries TRBV20-1 and TRBJ2-5, with the D gene tentatively TRBD1 or TRBD2, based on 5 matching bases in each. Sequenced material: blood. The sequence was obtained from a man younger than 30 in good health. The CDR3 loop reads CSAHLVGKGTGETQYF. The nucleotide sequence is TGCAGTGCTCACTTAGTCGGAAAGGGGACGGGAGAGACCCAGTACTTC.